The 16 T cell receptor beta chains below were found in one sample sequenced in a study of identical twins. TCRdb re-called the 5' RACE reads through MiXCR, storing one row per CDR3 protein. The sample yields approximately 260,000 distinct CDR3 sequences, about 8.3% seen once. A further study also used this sample, focusing on yellow fever vaccine responses in identical twins.

Sequencing was done on a sample of CD8+ T cells sorted from blood. The receptors were gathered from a woman between 18 and 30 years old in good health.

This clonotype has a handful of counts. The chain links TRBV20-1 to TRBJ2-7; unclear D gene. Germline CDR1 DFQATT, CDR2 SNEGSKA (reference sequence). The CDR3 is made up of 13 amino acids. Trimming took 8 bases from V and 1 from J, leaving 15 bases between them. This CDR3 is CSNKMVASYEQYF. The CDR3 bases are TGCAGTAACAAGATGGTGGCATCCTACGAGCAGTACTTC.

This clonotype appeared a few times. The rearrangement uses TRBV7-9 and TRBJ1-2; D ambiguous. The CDR3 is 15 amino acids. The V end was cut by 1 base, the J end by 4 bases, with 13 bases between. Germline V gene lookup returns CDR1 SEHNR and CDR2 FQNEAQ (reference sequence). CDR3 amino acids: CASSLVGEASYGYTF. CDR3 DNA: TGTGCCAGCAGCTTAGTAGGAGAGGCTTCCTATGGCTACACCTTC.

There are many counts of this clonotype. CDR3 protein: CASSLGTAMNIYGYTF. In DNA form, the CDR3 reads TGTGCCAGCAGCTTAGGGACAGCCATGAACATCTATGGCTACACCTTC. The rearrangement uses TRBV7-9 and TRBJ1-2; D may be TRBD1 (6 bases). Germline V CDR1 and CDR2: SEHNR, FQNEAQ (reference sequence). Trimming took off 1 base at V and 4 bases at J, with 16 bases between the two ends. This CDR3 comprises 16 residues.

Only a few counts were recorded for this clonotype. The V gene is TRBV4-1, the J gene TRBJ1-5; 9 nucleotides line up with TRBD1. The CDR3 totals 17 residues. Per the germline V gene, CDR1 is MGHRA and CDR2 is YSYEKL. V shed 0 bases and J 7 bases; nucleotides not matched to a gene: 10. The CDR3 protein is CASSQDLGTGISQPQHF. CDR3 DNA: TGCGCCAGCAGCCAAGATCTCGGGACAGGGATCAGCCAGCCCCAGCATTTT.

J is TRBJ2-3 and V is TRBV5-6; D not resolved. Trimming took 5 bases from V and 0 from J, leaving 13 bases between them. This CDR3 contains 15 residues. Germline V lookup: CDR1 SGHDT, CDR2 YYEEEE. The CDR3, as DNA: TGTGCCAGCAGACTGGTTATGGGAAGCACAGATACGCAGTATTTT. Amino acids: CASRLVMGSTDTQYF.

There are a few counts of this clonotype. This chain connects TRBV5-1 to TRBJ2-5, with 10 bases fitting TRBD1. Looked up from germline, CDR1 is SGHRS and CDR2 is YFSETQ. Trimming cost V 4 bases and J 5 bases; bases outside gene matches: 5. The CDR3 spans 14 residues. DNA for the CDR3: TGCGCCAGCAGCCTATGGACAGGGGGGGAGACCCAGTACTTC. Protein sequence: CASSLWTGGETQYF.

This chain links TRBV20-1 with TRBJ1-2; a weak D match, TRBD1 (6 bases). V was trimmed by 2 bases and J by 0 bases, leaving 13 bases between them. The CDR3 runs to 15 residues. Germline CDR1 and CDR2: DFQATT and SNEGSKA (reference sequence). This CDR3 reads CSARPRDTTNYGYTF. CDR3 DNA sequence: TGCAGTGCTAGACCCCGGGACACCACTAACTATGGCTACACCTTC.

The rearrangement uses TRBV28 and TRBJ2-7; 8 bases map to TRBD2. This CDR3 is 14 amino acids long. Germline values: CDR1 MDHEN, CDR2 SYDVKM. V dropped 4 bases and J dropped 3; count of bases not matched to a gene: 5. The CDR3 loop is CASSSSGRGYEQYF. For the CDR3, the DNA is TGTGCCAGCAGTTCGAGCGGGAGAGGCTACGAGCAGTACTTC.

Regarding this clonotype: This clone may be a read error of a much larger clone one base away. This chain links TRBV15 with TRBJ2-5, with unresolved D. The CDR3 has 14 residues. Germline V gene lookup returns CDR1 LNHNV and CDR2 YYDKDF (reference sequence). CDR3 amino acids: CAPSRFEPGETQYF. CDR3 sequence (DNA): TGTGCCCCCAGTAGGTTCGAGCCTGGGGAGACCCAGTACTTC.

CDR3 sequence (DNA): TGTGCCATCAGTGATGGCGGGGTGTACAATGAGCAGTTCTTC. Encoded protein: CAISDGGVYNEQFF. This chain uses TRBV10-3 with TRBJ2-1; D possibly corresponds to TRBD2 (6 bases). V was cut by 3 bases and J by 4 bases, with 10 bases left in between. The CDR3 spans 14 residues. Germline V CDR1 and CDR2: ENHRY, SYGVKD.

The chain recombines TRBV27 with TRBJ2-7; possible D gene TRBD2, 5 bases. Germline V lookup: CDR1 MNHEY, CDR2 SMNVEV (reference sequence). The germline V and J ends were trimmed by 6 bases and 2 bases, with 11 bases remaining between them. CDR3 size: 13 residues. The CDR3 spells CASSGNTPYEQYF. DNA for the CDR3: TGTGCCAGCAGCGGGAATACCCCCTACGAGCAGTACTTC.

The sample holds many counts of this clonotype. The chain joins TRBV3-1 to TRBJ2-2, with D possibly being TRBD2 (6 bases). The CDR3 consists of 18 residues. CDR1 and CDR2 (germline): LGHDT, YNNKEL (reference sequence). The ends were cut back, 1 base at V and 2 bases at J, with 17 bases in the middle. For the CDR3, the DNA is TGTGCCAGCAGCCAAGCAATGGGAGGCAGAATAAACACCGGGGAGCTGTTTTTT. Protein: CASSQAMGGRINTGELFF.

This clonotype was seen only a few times. V usage is TRBV6-2 or TRBV6-3 and J usage is TRBJ2-2, with no clear D. Germline CDR1 and CDR2: MNHEY and SVGEGT. The CDR3 is 13 residues long. Between the trimmed V and J ends, which lost 6 bases and 6 bases, there was a span of 11 bases. The DNA of the CDR3 is TGTGCCAGCAGAGGAGAAAGCTCCGGGGAGCTGTTTTTT. Amino acid sequence: CASRGESSGELFF.

This clonotype was observed many times. The gene calls are TRBV19 and TRBJ2-1; D may be TRBD2 (6 bases). The CDR3 contains 15 residues. Trimming cost V 5 bases and J 1 base, with 12 bases left between them. The germline gives CDR1 LNHDA, CDR2 SQIVND (reference sequence). CDR3 amino acids: CASSSTAGSYNEQFF. CDR3 DNA: TGTGCCAGTAGTTCCACAGCGGGTTCCTACAATGAGCAGTTCTTC.

This clonotype has more than one count but fewer than ten. The chain carries TRBV20-1 and TRBJ1-2; D unresolved. The CDR3 contains 12 residues. Germline lookup yields CDR1 DFQATT and CDR2 SNEGSKA (reference sequence). V was clipped by 6 bases and J by 4 bases, with 12 bases between them. CDR3 protein: CSAPLPGYGYTF. CDR3 coding DNA: TGCAGTGCCCCCCTTCCCGGCTATGGCTACACCTTC.

This clonotype has just a few counts. The genes are TRBV14 and TRBJ2-2; D is uncertain. V lost 5 bases and J lost 4, with 8 bases in between. The germline V gene has CDR1 SGHDN and CDR2 FVKESK. The CDR3 length is 13 residues. This CDR3 reads CASSEVSTGELFF. DNA for the CDR3: TGTGCCAGCAGCGAAGTCTCCACCGGGGAGCTGTTTTTT.